The TCR beta chain under discussion was sequenced for a study of shared clonotypes between healthy human individuals (dated by TCRdb to 2019 to 2021). Some background on the complete study: Two women and a few men aged 18 to 49 years were included in the cohort. For each donor, CD4 naive and CD4 memory were each given three plates, CD8 naive was given two plates, and CD8 memory was given one plate. The study deeply sequenced blood TCR repertoires of about five healthy adults to estimate repertoire size and the extent of clonotype sharing between individuals. Libraries were prepared and TCR repertoires were sequenced by different laboratories using diverse techniques, in order to increase sequencing depth and limit assay-specific biases. Leukapheresis yielded between about 0.85 and 10 billion PBMCs per donor. Points the paper makes about the study in general: The small number of donors limited the genetic and exposure-history diversity represented. Clonotypes shared by all four sorted-subset donors showed higher generation probabilities than non-shared clonotypes. Sampling was restricted to blood, and TCR repertoires in tissue are likely to differ from TCR repertoires in blood. Estimated clonotype richness was generally larger for naive than for memory subsets. Incomplete sequencing was indicated by rarefaction of sorted-subset datasets, despite the large sequencing depth. Across a few donors, approximately 5% of naive CD4, roughly 3.5% of naive CD8, about 2% of memory CD4, and 0.4% of memory CD8 clonotypes were shared. Pairwise subsampling indicated that sequencing depth was expected to affect the degree of clonotype sharing among donors.

Using the deep immunoSEQ assay, TCR CDR3 regions were amplified from genomic DNA by multiplex PCR. Extracted genomic DNA from each cell subset was distributed evenly across all wells of several immunoSEQ 96-well plates, and each plate was treated as a replicate. For sorted subsets, each replicate PCR was loaded with 200 ng genomic DNA, equivalent to about 30,000 T cell genomes. Purified libraries were measured with a Qubit 3.0 fluorometer, size-checked on a Bioanalyzer 2100, and measured again with the KAPA Library Quantification kit. Every immunoSEQ 96-well plate was sequenced on a dedicated single-read 150-cycle Illumina NextSeq 550 flow cell. Concerning the study's data processing: The immunoSEQ output contained only junctional sequences without quality scores, so filtering could not match that applied to full-length reads. Sequences were annotated with PyIR, a Python wrapper for IgBLAST v1.9, and V/J genes and CDR3 were assigned using IMGT germline references. Reads were removed for weak V/J assignments (E-value above 1e-6), missing CDR3, stop codons, out-of-frame junctions, or ambiguous translated residues. A V3J clonotype was defined by an identical inferred V gene, J gene, and CDR3 amino acid sequence. The percentage overlap between two repertoires was calculated by dividing the number of shared unique clonotypes by the size of the smaller repertoire. Richness of each repertoire was evaluated using RTK rarefaction, the Chao1 estimator, and Recon v2.1 estimates of unobserved clonotypes. Generation probabilities for all TCRbeta clonotypes obtained by the gDNA method from a handful of donors were computed using OLGA. Drawn from immuneACCESS, this table holds only the in-frame rearrangements with V and J called that TCRdb kept. Clones are partly lost; checked studies trace under half to an unresolved V gene and leave the rest unexplained. The V and J calls and the clone size are those of that table, but D and trimming were determined from the DNA. In this sample the table shows millions of clones, about 95% of which occur a single time. The top ten hold 1% to 1.3% of the sample.

For the CD8 naive samples, CD45RO-negative cells were positively selected for CCR7, yielding a CD45RA+CCR7+ population from which TemRA cells were excluded. The donors were healthy, HIV-negative adults with no recently reported acute infections or vaccinations. All donors were Caucasian adults living in Nashville, Tennessee, USA. After blood collection by leukapheresis, PBMCs were isolated using Ficoll-Histopaque density gradient centrifugation and then cryopreserved in the vapor phase of liquid nitrogen. Purity and quantity of every magnetically sorted T cell population were checked by analytical flow cytometry. From each sorted fraction, genomic DNA was isolated and quantified by UV absorbance on a Nanodrop 2000c. CDR1 and CDR2 are drawn from the germline V gene (reference sequence): PRHDT, FYEKMQ. Taken from cysteine to phenylalanine, the CDR3 has 16 residues. Here the CDR3 DNA is all that survives: 48 bases in frame from base 1. Compared with germline, V lacks 3 bases and J lacks 5 bases; bases without a gene match: 3.

Details on this clone: The antigen it recognizes is unknown. Base-call qualities are not available, and no considerably larger clone is one nucleotide away.

This receptor was obtained from a young man in good health. Sequences were obtained from naive CD8+ T cells sorted from blood. Read against the paper, the sample's cell subset or site label means: CD45RA+CCR7+. The chain is encoded by TRBV13 joined to TRBJ1-6; a stretch of 11 junction bases matches TRBD1. The CDR3 amino acid sequence is: CASSFRDRGNNSPLHF. The sequence in DNA is TGTGCCAGCAGCTTCCGGGACAGGGGGAATAATTCACCCCTCCACTTT. Where the CDR3 stops, the reference TRBV13 and TRBJ1-6 genes take over; the full variable domain is AAGVIQSPRHLIKEKRETATLKCYPIPRHDTVYWYQQGPGQDPQFLISFYEKMQSDKGSIPDRFSAQQFSDYHSELNMSSLELGDSALYFCASSFRDRGNNSPLHFGNGTRLTVT.